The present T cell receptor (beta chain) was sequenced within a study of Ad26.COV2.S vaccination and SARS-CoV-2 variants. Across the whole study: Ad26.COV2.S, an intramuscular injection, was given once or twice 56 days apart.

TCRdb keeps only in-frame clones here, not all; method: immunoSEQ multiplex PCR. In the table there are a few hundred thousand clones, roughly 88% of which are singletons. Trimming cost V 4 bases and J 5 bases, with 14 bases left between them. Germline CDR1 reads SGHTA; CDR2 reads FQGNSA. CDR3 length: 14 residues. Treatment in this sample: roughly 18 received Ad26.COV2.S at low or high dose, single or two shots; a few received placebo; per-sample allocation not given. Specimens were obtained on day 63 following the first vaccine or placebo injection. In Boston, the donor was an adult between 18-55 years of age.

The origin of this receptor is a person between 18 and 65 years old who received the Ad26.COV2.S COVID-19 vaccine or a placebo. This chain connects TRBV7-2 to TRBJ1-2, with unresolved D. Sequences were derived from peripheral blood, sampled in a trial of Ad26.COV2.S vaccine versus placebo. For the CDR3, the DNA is TGTGCCAGCAGCTCCCCTGGGTTCGGGTATGGCTACACCTTC. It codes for CASSSPGFGYGYTF.